A single sample gave rise to the 26 T cell receptor beta chains below, sequenced in a study of beta chain features in type 1 diabetes. The antigens these receptors bind are not known. The isolated RNA, all of it, was reverse transcribed, so expressed TCRB transcripts were what got sequenced. Using immunoSEQ multiplex PCR, the repertoire was profiled, and TCRdb retains in-frame clones only, with some absent. The sample includes 500,000 to 800,000 clones, roughly 12% seen only once; the top ten take approximately 0.11%. Findings of the study overall: Among patients with Type 1 diabetes, TCRB CDR3s were moderately but significantly shorter in every one of the four CD4+ subsets.

Sequenced: naive CD4+ T cells from blood. Receptors originate from a man aged 25 to 45 with type 1 diabetes.

The chain joins TRBV7-2 to TRBJ1-5; possibly TRBD1 for D (5 bases). Germline CDR1 and CDR2: SGHTA and FQGNSA. This CDR3 is built from 14 residues. Deletions cut 5 bases from V and 6 bases from J, with 14 bases between. CDR3 loop: CASSPAGGTQPQHF. As DNA, the CDR3 is TGTGCCAGCAGCCCAGCCGGGGGGACTCAGCCCCAGCATTTT. The full variable domain, with the rest looked up from reference TRBV7-2 and TRBJ1-5, is GAGVSQSPSNKVTEKGKDVELRCDPISGHTALYWYRQSLGQGLEFLIYFQGNSAPDKSGLPSDRFSAERTGGSVSTLTIQRTQQEDSAVYLCASSPAGGTQPQHFGDGTRLSIL.

In its sample, this clone was seen a few times. J is TRBJ1-6 and V is TRBV4-1; TRBD1 is a possible D gene (6 bases). Germline V gives CDR1 MGHRA, CDR2 YSYEKL. The CDR3 contains 19 residues. The ends were cut back, 0 bases at V and 7 bases at J, with 22 bases in the middle. DNA for the CDR3: TGCGCCAGCAGCCAAGATCGCTCTATAACAGGGCCGAAAAATTCACCCCTCCACTTT. It specifies CASSQDRSITGPKNSPLHF.

This clone was detected a few times. The rearrangement uses TRBV19 and TRBJ2-1, with D hard to call. Germline V gene sequence: CDR1 LNHDA, CDR2 SQIVND (reference sequence). The CDR3 extends over 12 amino acids. V lost 7 bases and J 6 bases, leaving 10 bases between the germline ends. CDR3 amino acids: CASKESPNEQFF. CDR3 nucleotides: TGTGCCAGTAAAGAATCCCCCAATGAGCAGTTCTTC.

The J gene is TRBJ2-5, the V gene TRBV7-9, with 8 bases aligning to TRBD1. The germline V gene has CDR1 SEHNR and CDR2 FQNEAQ (reference sequence). The CDR3 spans 17 residues. V gave up 1 base and J gave up 5 bases; unmatched junction bases: 12. CDR3 region: CASSLGRMTGAYETQYF. The CDR3 nucleotides read TGTGCCAGCAGCTTAGGGCGAATGACAGGGGCTTATGAGACCCAGTACTTC.

This chain joins TRBV7-9 and TRBJ1-1; D ambiguous. The CDR3 loop spans 12 amino acids. The V gene lost 1 base and the J gene lost 7 bases, with 7 bases spanning the gap. CDR1 SEHNR and CDR2 FQNEAQ come from the germline V gene (reference sequence). CDR3: CASSLGAVEAFF. The CDR3 region has the DNA TGTGCCAGCAGCTTAGGCGCAGTTGAAGCTTTCTTT.

The chain uses TRBV6-6 and TRBJ2-5; perhaps D is TRBD1 or TRBD2 (5 bases each). The CDR3 consists of 15 residues. Per the germline V gene, CDR1 is MNHNY and CDR2 is SVGAGI (reference sequence). Trimming left V 3 bases short and J 0 bases short, with 11 bases between. Here the CDR3 DNA reads TGTGCCAGCAGTTATGGGTGGGGGTACCAAGAGACCCAGTACTTC. Residues: CASSYGWGYQETQYF.

This clone was picked up a small number of times. The rearrangement links TRBV5-1 to TRBJ1-5; D might be TRBD1 (5 bases). Germline lookup yields CDR1 SGHRS and CDR2 YFSETQ. This CDR3 has 14 residues. V lost 5 bases and J lost 6, with 15 bases in between. This chain's CDR3 is CASSWTGESQPQHF. Written as DNA, the CDR3 is TGCGCCAGCAGTTGGACGGGGGAGTCTCAGCCCCAGCATTTT.

In its sample, this clone was seen a few times. The chain recombines TRBV7-2 with TRBJ1-2; D remains ambiguous. From germline, CDR1 is SGHTA and CDR2 FQGNSA. Trimming took off 4 bases at V and 8 bases at J, with 17 bases between the two ends. This CDR3 has 14 amino acids. The DNA for the CDR3 is TGTGCCAGCAGCTCCCCTCCGGGGAATTACGGCTACACCTTC. This codes for CASSSPPGNYGYTF.

The genes are TRBV1 and TRBJ1-3; the table's D call, TRBD1, has no DNA check behind it. TRBV1 is classified as a pseudogene. The CDR3 has 17 amino acids. CDR3 DNA: TGCACCAGCAGCCAAATCGGGGACAGAAGCTCTGGAAACACCATATATTTT. This sequence encodes CTSSQIGDRSSGNTIYF.

Here the CDR3 reads CASSGYGYTF. The CDR3 region has the DNA TGTGCCAGCAGTGGCTATGGCTACACCTTC. The gene calls are TRBV6-1 and TRBJ1-2; no clear D gene. The CDR3 is 10 residues long. Trimming stripped 4 bases from V and 4 bases from J, with 1 base between. The V gene's germline CDR1 is MNHNS and CDR2 SASEGT.

A few counts support this clone. The genes are TRBV2 and TRBJ1-1; D gene ambiguous. Germline V gene data show CDR1 as SNHLY and CDR2 as FYNNEI. CDR3 size: 14 residues. Trimming shortened V by 6 bases and J by 1 base, and 12 bases separated the two germline ends. This chain's CDR3 is CASRDLSKNTEAFF. CDR3 sequence (DNA): TGTGCCAGCAGAGATTTATCCAAGAACACTGAAGCTTTCTTT.

The V and J genes are TRBV9 and TRBJ1-1; weak D call: TRBD1 (5 bases). The CDR3 loop spans 15 amino acids. The germline V gene has CDR1 SGDLS and CDR2 YYNGEE. V was trimmed by 0 bases and J by 5 bases, leaving 14 bases between them. The chain's CDR3 is CASSVAMMGVTEAFF. CDR3 DNA: TGTGCCAGCAGCGTAGCAATGATGGGGGTGACTGAAGCTTTCTTT.

The rearrangement uses TRBV11-2 and TRBJ1-5, with 8 bases that match TRBD1. The CDR3 covers 15 residues. J was trimmed by 6 bases and V by 5 bases; bases with no gene match: 9. Germline V gene lookup returns CDR1 SGHAT and CDR2 FQNNGV. The CDR3 sequence is CASSQLGDRGQPQHF. In DNA, the CDR3 is TGTGCCAGCAGCCAGTTAGGAGACAGGGGTCAGCCCCAGCATTTT.

A few counts support this clone. V usage is TRBV10-3 and J usage is TRBJ1-1; no clear D gene. Trimming removed 8 bases from V and 2 bases from J, with 9 bases in between. There are 12 residues in the CDR3. Germline V CDR1 and CDR2: ENHRY, SYGVKD. The DNA for the CDR3 is TGTGCCATCGGTACAGCAAACACTGAAGCTTTCTTT. Its translation: CAIGTANTEAFF.

This clone has a handful of counts. Other DNA sequences in this sample translate to the same CDR3. This sequence joins TRBV2 and TRBJ1-2; 7 nucleotides match TRBD1. The CDR3 covers 13 residues. Per the germline V gene, CDR1 is SNHLY and CDR2 is FYNNEI. J lost 2 bases, V lost 6 bases, and 3 bases had no gene match. The CDR3 spells CASRYRGNYGYTF. The CDR3 bases are TGTGCCAGCAGATACAGGGGCAACTATGGCTACACCTTC.

This rearrangement joins TRBV6-1 to TRBJ2-5; 9 positions agree with TRBD2. Germline trimming cut 1 base from V and 3 bases from J; bases unmatched to any gene: 9. The germline V gene encodes CDR1 MNHNS and CDR2 SASEGT. This CDR3 is built from 17 residues. Here the CDR3 reads CASSEGRTSVSEETQYF. As DNA, the CDR3 is TGTGCCAGCAGTGAAGGACGGACTAGCGTTTCGGAAGAGACCCAGTACTTC.

This chain links TRBV5-6 with TRBJ2-5; D is uncertain. With 4 bases removed from V and 5 bases from J, the gap between germline ends came to 15 bases. Looked up from germline, CDR1 is SGHDT and CDR2 is YYEEEE. The CDR3 spans 14 residues. The chain's CDR3 is CASSLDGPGETQYF. As DNA, the CDR3 is TGTGCCAGCAGCCTGGACGGCCCCGGGGAGACCCAGTACTTC.

V gene TRBV28 combines with J gene TRBJ1-4; D not resolved. The CDR3 has 13 residues. Looked up from germline, CDR1 is MDHEN and CDR2 is SYDVKM. The V gene lost 2 bases and the J gene lost 5 bases, with 6 bases spanning the gap. In nucleotides, the CDR3 is TGTGCCAGCAGTTTAGCGGGGAATGAAAAACTGTTTTTT. Encoded protein: CASSLAGNEKLFF. Complete variable domain (other parts from reference TRBV28 and TRBJ1-4): DVKVTQSSRYLVKRTGEKVFLECVQDMDHENMFWYRQDPGLGLRLIYFSYDVKMKEKGDIPEGYSVSREKKERFSLILESASTNQTSMYLCASSLAGNEKLFFGSGTQLSVL.

This clone was detected only a few times. The V and J genes are TRBV30 and TRBJ2-3; TRBD1 agrees at 8 bases. Germline trimming cut 2 bases from V and 6 bases from J; bases unmatched to any gene: 7. The germline gives CDR1 GTSNPN, CDR2 SVGIG (reference sequence). There are 14 residues in the CDR3. CDR3 sequence: CAWSSGQGGDTQYF. In DNA form, the CDR3 reads TGTGCCTGGAGTTCCGGACAGGGCGGGGATACGCAGTATTTT.

V gene TRBV6-1 combines with J gene TRBJ2-1; 7 nucleotides line up with TRBD1. This CDR3 comprises 12 residues. Germline CDR1 is MNHNS and CDR2 is SASEGT. The trim removed 9 bases at V and 7 bases at J, leaving 6 bases unmatched. The chain's CDR3 is CASWDRRNEQFF. The DNA for the CDR3 is TGTGCCAGTTGGGACAGAAGGAATGAGCAGTTCTTC.

This clone turned up a few times. The V and J genes are TRBV5-1 and TRBJ2-7; 10 bases agree with TRBD2. After removal of 3 bases from V and 0 bases from J, the junction contained 3 bases not matched to a gene. Germline assignment: CDR1 SGHRS and CDR2 YFSETQ. This CDR3 is 15 amino acids long. For the CDR3, the DNA is TGCGCCAGCAGCTCACTAGCGGGGAGCTCCTACGAGCAGTACTTC. As protein: CASSSLAGSSYEQYF. Filled out from reference TRBV5-1 and TRBJ2-7, the complete variable domain reads KAGVTQTPRYLIKTRGQQVTLSCSPISGHRSVSWYQQTPGQGLQFLFEYFSETQRNKGNFPGRFSGRQFSNSRSEMNVSTLELGDSALYLCASSSLAGSSYEQYFGPGTRLTVT.

The chain joins TRBV5-1 to TRBJ2-1; possibly TRBD2 for D (6 bases). The V and J ends lost 1 base and 4 bases respectively, with 21 bases between them. This CDR3 comprises 18 residues. Germline V CDR1 and CDR2: SGHRS, YFSETQ. The CDR3 is CASSLKLAAGGRYNEQFF. CDR3 DNA sequence: TGCGCCAGCAGCTTGAAATTAGCGGCTGGGGGTAGGTACAATGAGCAGTTCTTC.

The J gene is TRBJ2-1, the V gene TRBV7-9, with TRBD2 as a possible D gene (5 bases). Germline CDR1 is SEHNR and CDR2 is FQNEAQ (reference sequence). The length of the CDR3 is 15 residues. Deletions cut 5 bases from V and 7 bases from J, with 18 bases between. The CDR3 loop reads CASSLPASRRNEQFF. The CDR3, as DNA: TGTGCCAGCAGCCTTCCGGCTAGCCGTCGGAATGAGCAGTTCTTC.

A few counts support this clone. The chain is built from TRBV7-9 and TRBJ1-2; D not certain. V lost 2 bases, J lost 7 bases, and 11 bases lay in between. Germline lookup yields CDR1 SEHNR and CDR2 FQNEAQ (reference sequence). The length of the CDR3 is 13 residues. For the CDR3, the DNA is TGTGCCAGCAGCTTACCTGGGAGGTCTGGCTACACCTTC. Residues: CASSLPGRSGYTF.

This clone appeared a few times. V gene TRBV14 combines with J gene TRBJ2-2; a weak D match, TRBD1 (5 bases). This CDR3 contains 15 residues. Germline V lookup: CDR1 SGHDN, CDR2 FVKESK. Trimming stripped 0 bases from V and 5 bases from J, with 10 bases between. The CDR3 DNA is TGTGCCAGCAGCCAAGATCTCCCAGGGACCGGGGAGCTGTTTTTT. Its protein product is CASSQDLPGTGELFF.

V usage is TRBV15 and J usage is TRBJ2-3, with 11 bases matching TRBD2. Germline CDR1 LNHNV, CDR2 YYDKDF (reference sequence). V lost 2 bases, J lost 0 bases, and 4 bases stayed unmatched. The CDR3 covers 17 residues. CDR3 nucleotide sequence: TGTGCCACCAGCAGACTAGCGGGGGGCCTAAGCACAGATACGCAGTATTTT. This codes for CATSRLAGGLSTDTQYF.